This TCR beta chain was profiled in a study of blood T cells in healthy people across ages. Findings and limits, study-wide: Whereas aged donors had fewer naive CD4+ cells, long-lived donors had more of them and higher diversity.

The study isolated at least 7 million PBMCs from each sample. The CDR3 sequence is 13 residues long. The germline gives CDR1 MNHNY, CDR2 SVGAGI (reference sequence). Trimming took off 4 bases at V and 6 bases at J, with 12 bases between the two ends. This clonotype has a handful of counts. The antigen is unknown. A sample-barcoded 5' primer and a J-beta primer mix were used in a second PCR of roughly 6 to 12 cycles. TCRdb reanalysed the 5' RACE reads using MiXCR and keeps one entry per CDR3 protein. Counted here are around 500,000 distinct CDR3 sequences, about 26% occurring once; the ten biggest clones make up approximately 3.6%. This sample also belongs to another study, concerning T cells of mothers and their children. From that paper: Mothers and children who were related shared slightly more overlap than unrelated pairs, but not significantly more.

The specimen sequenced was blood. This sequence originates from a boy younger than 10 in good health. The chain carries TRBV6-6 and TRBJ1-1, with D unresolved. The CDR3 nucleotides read TGTGCCAGCAGTTTTTTTTTTGGGCCTGAAGCTTTCTTT. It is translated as CASSFFFGPEAFF.